This T cell receptor beta chain was retrieved from a study of T-cell reconstitution after alpha-beta-depleted transplantation in children. Findings and caveats of the study: Several hundred rapidly expanded clones from non-depleted graft cells reportedly supplied alpha-beta T cells about two months post-transplant. Diversity and T-cell counts at one year after transplant derived mostly from new T cells.

V was clipped by 6 bases and J by 4 bases, with 12 bases between them. The CDR3 has 13 amino acids. This clonotype was seen ten or more times. Antigen: not known. Unique molecular identifiers were incorporated into the prepared TCRbeta library. TCRdb redid the calling of the PCR reads with MiXCR, one entry per CDR3 protein. The sample yields about 350,000 distinct CDR3 sequences, 15% to 20% seen once. The receptor was isolated from a male patient aged 2 to 9 who had a stem cell transplant for acute lymphoblastic leukemia, so the T cells may come from the graft donor. The sample was PBMCs, mostly from graft donor cells, taken 360 days after TCRalphabeta/CD19-depleted stem cell transplant. The chain is built from TRBV12-3 or TRBV12-4 and TRBJ1-2; D is possibly TRBD1 (6 bases). The chain's CDR3 is CASSGGGGYGYTF. CDR3 coding DNA: TGTGCCAGCAGCGGGGGGGGCGGCTATGGCTACACCTTC.